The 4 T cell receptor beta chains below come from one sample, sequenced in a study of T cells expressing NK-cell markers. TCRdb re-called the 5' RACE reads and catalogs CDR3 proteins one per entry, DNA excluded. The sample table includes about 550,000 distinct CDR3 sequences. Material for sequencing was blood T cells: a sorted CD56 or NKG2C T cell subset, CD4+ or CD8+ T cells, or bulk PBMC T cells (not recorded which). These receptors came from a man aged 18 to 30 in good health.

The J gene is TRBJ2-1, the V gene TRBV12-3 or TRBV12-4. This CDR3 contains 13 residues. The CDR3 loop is CASSLVGLGEQFF.

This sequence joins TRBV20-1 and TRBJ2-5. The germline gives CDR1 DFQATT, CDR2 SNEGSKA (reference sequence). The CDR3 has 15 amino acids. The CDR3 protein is CSAVGLLRDPETQYF.

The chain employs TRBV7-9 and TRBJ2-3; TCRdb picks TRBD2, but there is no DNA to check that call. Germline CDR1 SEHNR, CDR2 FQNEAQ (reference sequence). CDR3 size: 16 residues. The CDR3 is CASSLDTAGGTDTQYF.

The CDR3 sequence is CASSPDQNSPLHF. This chain connects TRBV9 to TRBJ1-6. The CDR3 is 13 amino acids. CDR1 is SGDLS, CDR2 YYNGEE, per germline.